This T cell receptor beta chain was sequenced during a study of technical replicates of blood from a few donors. Repertoires were generated with immunoSEQ multiplex PCR, while TCRdb's copy carries only in-frame clones and drops some. This table has about 74,000 clones, around 91% appearing once. Germline loops: CDR1 SEHNR, CDR2 FQNEAQ (reference sequence). The CDR3 runs 15 residues. The V gene lost 6 bases and the J gene lost 5 bases, with 16 bases spanning the gap. The sequencing input was T cells isolated from PBMCs. The chain couples TRBV7-9 to TRBJ2-2; no clear D. The source of this sequence is a human donor in good health. The CDR3 protein is CASSINSPRTGELFF. The CDR3 DNA follows: TGTGCCAGCAGTATCAACTCTCCCCGGACCGGGGAGCTGTTTTTT.